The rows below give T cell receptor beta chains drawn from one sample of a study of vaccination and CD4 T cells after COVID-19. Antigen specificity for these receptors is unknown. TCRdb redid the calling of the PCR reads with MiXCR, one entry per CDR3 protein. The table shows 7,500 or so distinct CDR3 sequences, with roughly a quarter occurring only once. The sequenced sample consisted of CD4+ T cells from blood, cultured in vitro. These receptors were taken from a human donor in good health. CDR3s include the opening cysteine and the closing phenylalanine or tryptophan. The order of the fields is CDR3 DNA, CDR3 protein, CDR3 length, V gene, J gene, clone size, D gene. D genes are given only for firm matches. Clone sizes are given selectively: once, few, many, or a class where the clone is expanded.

cdr3_nt: TGCGCCAGCAGCAGAACGGACAGTAATGGCTATGGCTACACCTTC; cdr3_aa: CASSRTDSNGYGYTF; cdr3_length: 15; v_call: TRBV5-1; j_call: TRBJ1-2; clone_size: -; d_call: -
cdr3_nt: TGTGCCAGCAGCGCCGGGACAGTCCAAGAGACCCAGTACTTC; cdr3_aa: CASSAGTVQETQYF; cdr3_length: 14; v_call: TRBV9; j_call: TRBJ2-5; clone_size: -; d_call: TRBD1
cdr3_nt: TGTGCCAGTAGTACGGGACTAGCGAGTAGCACAGATACGCAGTATTTT; cdr3_aa: CASSTGLASSTDTQYF; cdr3_length: 16; v_call: TRBV19; j_call: TRBJ2-3; clone_size: -; d_call: TRBD2
cdr3_nt: TGTGCCAGCAGCCGACAGGGATCGGGTGGCTACACCTTC; cdr3_aa: CASSRQGSGGYTF; cdr3_length: 13; v_call: TRBV12-3/TRBV12-4; j_call: TRBJ1-2; clone_size: -; d_call: TRBD1
cdr3_nt: TGTGCCAGTAGTATGGAACTTGCGGGGAGTCGCTCTGGGGCCAACGTCCTGACTTTC; cdr3_aa: CASSMELAGSRSGANVLTF; cdr3_length: 19; v_call: TRBV19; j_call: TRBJ2-6; clone_size: -; d_call: -
cdr3_nt: TGTGCCAGCAGCCAGGGATATAGCAATCAGCCCCAGCATTTT; cdr3_aa: CASSQGYSNQPQHF; cdr3_length: 14; v_call: TRBV6-1; j_call: TRBJ1-5; clone_size: -; d_call: -
cdr3_nt: TGTGCCATCGGTTGGTCAGAAAACACTGAAGCTTTCTTT; cdr3_aa: CAIGWSENTEAFF; cdr3_length: 13; v_call: TRBV10-3; j_call: TRBJ1-1; clone_size: -; d_call: -
cdr3_nt: TGCAGTGTCCCCGCGGGGTTCGGGCAAGAGACCCAGTACTTC; cdr3_aa: CSVPAGFGQETQYF; cdr3_length: 14; v_call: TRBV20-1; j_call: TRBJ2-5; clone_size: few; d_call: -
cdr3_nt: TGTGCCAGCAGTGAACTAGCGGGGGTGGACGAGCAGTACTTC; cdr3_aa: CASSELAGVDEQYF; cdr3_length: 14; v_call: TRBV6-1; j_call: TRBJ2-7; clone_size: few; d_call: TRBD2
cdr3_nt: TGTGCCAGCAGTGACGGTAGTGAGGGGGCGTTTGGCTACACCTTC; cdr3_aa: CASSDGSEGAFGYTF; cdr3_length: 15; v_call: TRBV25-1; j_call: TRBJ1-2; clone_size: few; d_call: TRBD1
cdr3_nt: TGTGCCAGCAGCTTAGGCGGGGCGGAGGGCACAGATACGCAGTATTTT; cdr3_aa: CASSLGGAEGTDTQYF; cdr3_length: 16; v_call: TRBV7-9; j_call: TRBJ2-3; clone_size: -; d_call: -
cdr3_nt: TGCAGTGCTAGGGAGAGCTCCTACAATGAGCAGTTCTTC; cdr3_aa: CSARESSYNEQFF; cdr3_length: 13; v_call: TRBV20-1; j_call: TRBJ2-1; clone_size: -; d_call: -
cdr3_nt: TGTGCCAGCAGCTTAGAGAATACTTTTCAGTTCTTC; cdr3_aa: CASSLENTFQFF; cdr3_length: 12; v_call: TRBV7-9; j_call: TRBJ2-1; clone_size: -; d_call: -
cdr3_nt: TGTGCCTCAATTGGGCAGGGGGAATGGGGCTACACCTTC; cdr3_aa: CASIGQGEWGYTF; cdr3_length: 13; v_call: TRBV6-1; j_call: TRBJ1-2; clone_size: -; d_call: TRBD1
cdr3_nt: TGTGCCAGCAGCTTGGGCGTAGGGGCTGGAAACACCATATATTTT; cdr3_aa: CASSLGVGAGNTIYF; cdr3_length: 15; v_call: TRBV5-8; j_call: TRBJ1-3; clone_size: -; d_call: -